This TCR beta chain comes out of a study of CXCR3-negative and CXCR3-positive naive CD8 T cells. Whole-study findings and limits: TRBV-TRBJ usage was similar across naive CXCR3 subsets but distinct in memory cells. The majority of assays used fresh PBMCs, and CXCR3 expression partially decreased after cryopreservation. Comparison of naive subsets found surface CD5 to be comparable, and TCR strength was inferred on the basis of TRB CDR3 properties.

As to this clonotype: Its antigen remains unknown.

Carrying UMI labels, the TRB cDNA libraries were prepared through 5' RACE. TCRdb reprocessed the 5' RACE reads and keeps a single row for each CDR3 protein, giving no DNA. This sample's table reports about 23,000 distinct CDR3 sequences. The CDR3 sequence is 13 residues long. Germline loops: CDR1 WNHNN, CDR2 SYGVQD (reference sequence). The TCR was taken from a human donor in good health. Some clones in this sample may be carry-over from other donors' samples. This chain connects TRBV10-1 to TRBJ2-7. The sequenced sample was memory CD8+ T cells from blood. CDR3 in amino acids: CASSERQDYEQYF.